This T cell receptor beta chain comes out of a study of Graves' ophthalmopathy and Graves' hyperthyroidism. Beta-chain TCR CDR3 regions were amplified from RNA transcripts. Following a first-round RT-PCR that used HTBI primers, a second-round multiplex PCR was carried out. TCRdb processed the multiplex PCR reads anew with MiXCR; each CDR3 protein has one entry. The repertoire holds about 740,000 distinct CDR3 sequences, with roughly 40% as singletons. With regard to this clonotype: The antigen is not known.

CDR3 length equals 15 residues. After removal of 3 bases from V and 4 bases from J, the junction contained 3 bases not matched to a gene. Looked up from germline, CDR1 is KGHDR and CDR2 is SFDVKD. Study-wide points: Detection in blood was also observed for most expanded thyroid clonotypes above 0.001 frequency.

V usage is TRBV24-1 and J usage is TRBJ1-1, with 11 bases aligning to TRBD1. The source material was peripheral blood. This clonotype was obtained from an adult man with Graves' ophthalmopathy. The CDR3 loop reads CATSDPGQGATEAFF. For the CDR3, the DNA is TGTGCCACCAGTGATCCTGGACAGGGGGCCACTGAAGCTTTCTTT.